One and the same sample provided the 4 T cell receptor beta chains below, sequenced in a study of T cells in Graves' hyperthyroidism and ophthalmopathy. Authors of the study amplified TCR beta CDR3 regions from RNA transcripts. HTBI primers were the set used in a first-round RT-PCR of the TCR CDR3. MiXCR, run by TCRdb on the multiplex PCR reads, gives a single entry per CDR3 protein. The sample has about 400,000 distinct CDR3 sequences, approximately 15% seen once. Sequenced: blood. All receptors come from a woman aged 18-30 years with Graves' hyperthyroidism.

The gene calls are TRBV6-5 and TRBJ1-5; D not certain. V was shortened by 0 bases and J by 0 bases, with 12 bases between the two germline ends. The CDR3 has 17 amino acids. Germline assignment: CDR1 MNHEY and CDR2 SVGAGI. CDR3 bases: TGTGCCAGCAGTTACTCAGGGCAGACACTTAGCAATCAGCCCCAGCATTTT. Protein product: CASSYSGQTLSNQPQHF.

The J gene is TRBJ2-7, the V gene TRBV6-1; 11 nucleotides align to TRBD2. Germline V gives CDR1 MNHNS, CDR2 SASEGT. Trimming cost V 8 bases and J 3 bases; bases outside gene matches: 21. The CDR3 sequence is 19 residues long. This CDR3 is CASGTSGRVSPRIHYEQYF. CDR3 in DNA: TGTGCCAGCGGAACTAGCGGGAGAGTTAGCCCTCGAATTCACTACGAGCAGTACTTC.

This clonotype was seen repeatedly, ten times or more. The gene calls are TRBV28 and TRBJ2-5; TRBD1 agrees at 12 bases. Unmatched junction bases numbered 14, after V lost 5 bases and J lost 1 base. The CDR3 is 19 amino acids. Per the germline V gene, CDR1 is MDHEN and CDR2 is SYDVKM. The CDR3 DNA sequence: TGTGCCAGCAGTCTGCTGTTTCTGAGGGGACAGGGGGCCCAAGAGACCCAGTACTTC. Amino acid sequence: CASSLLFLRGQGAQETQYF.

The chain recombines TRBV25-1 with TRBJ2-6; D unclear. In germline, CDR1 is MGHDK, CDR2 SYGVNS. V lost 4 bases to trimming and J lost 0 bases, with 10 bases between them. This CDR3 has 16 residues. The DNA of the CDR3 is TGTGCCAGCAGTGGCCCAGCAAACTCTGGGGCCAACGTCCTGACTTTC. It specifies CASSGPANSGANVLTF. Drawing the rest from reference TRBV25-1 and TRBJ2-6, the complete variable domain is EADIYQTPRYLVIGTGKKITLECSQTMGHDKMYWYQQDPGMELHLIHYSYGVNSTEKGDLSSESTVSRIRTEHFPLTLESARPSHTSQYLCASSGPANSGANVLTFGAGSRLTVL.